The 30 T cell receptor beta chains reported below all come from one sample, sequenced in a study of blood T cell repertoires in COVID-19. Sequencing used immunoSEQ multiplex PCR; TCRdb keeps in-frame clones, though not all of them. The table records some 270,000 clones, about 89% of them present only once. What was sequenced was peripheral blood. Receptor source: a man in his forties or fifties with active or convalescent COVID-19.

CDR3 amino acids: CASSQDLLVVDWSSYNEQFF. In DNA form, the CDR3 reads TGCGCCAGCAGCCAAGATCTCTTAGTAGTCGACTGGAGCTCCTACAATGAGCAGTTCTTC. J is TRBJ2-1 and V is TRBV4-1, with unresolved D. Trimming stripped 0 bases from V and 0 bases from J, with 21 bases between. In germline, CDR1 is MGHRA, CDR2 YSYEKL. There are 20 residues in the CDR3.

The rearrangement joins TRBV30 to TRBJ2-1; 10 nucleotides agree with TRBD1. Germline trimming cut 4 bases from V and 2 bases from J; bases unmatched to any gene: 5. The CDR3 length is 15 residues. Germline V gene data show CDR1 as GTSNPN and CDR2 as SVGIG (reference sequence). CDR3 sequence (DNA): TGTGCCTGGAACGCCGGGACAGGGGCCTACAATGAGCAGTTCTTC. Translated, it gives CAWNAGTGAYNEQFF.

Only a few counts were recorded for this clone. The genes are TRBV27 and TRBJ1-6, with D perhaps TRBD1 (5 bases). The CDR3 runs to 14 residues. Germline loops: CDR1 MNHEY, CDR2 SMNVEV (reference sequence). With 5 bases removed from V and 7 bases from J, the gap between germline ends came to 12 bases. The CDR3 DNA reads TGTGCCAGCAGTCCTGGGGGGAGCAATTCACCCCTCCACTTT. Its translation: CASSPGGSNSPLHF.

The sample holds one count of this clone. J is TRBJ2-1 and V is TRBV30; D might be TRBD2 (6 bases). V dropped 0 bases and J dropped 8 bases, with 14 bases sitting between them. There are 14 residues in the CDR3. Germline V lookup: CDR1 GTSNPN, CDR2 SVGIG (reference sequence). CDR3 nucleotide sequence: TGTGCCTGGAGTGTGAGGAGGGGAAGAGATGAGCAGTTCTTC. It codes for CAWSVRRGRDEQFF.

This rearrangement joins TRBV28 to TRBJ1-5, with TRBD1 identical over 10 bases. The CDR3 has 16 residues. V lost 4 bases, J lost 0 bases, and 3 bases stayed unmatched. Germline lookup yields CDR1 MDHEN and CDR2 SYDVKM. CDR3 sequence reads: CASSSGQGISNQPQHF. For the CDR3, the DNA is TGTGCCAGCAGTTCGGGACAGGGGATTAGCAATCAGCCCCAGCATTTT.

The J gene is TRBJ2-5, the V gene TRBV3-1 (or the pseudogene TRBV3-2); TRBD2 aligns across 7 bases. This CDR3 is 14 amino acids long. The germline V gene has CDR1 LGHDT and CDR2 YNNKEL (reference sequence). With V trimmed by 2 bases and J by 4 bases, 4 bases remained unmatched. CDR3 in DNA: TGTGCCAGCAGCCAAATGAGGGAGGGAGAGACCCAGTACTTC. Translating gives CASSQMREGETQYF.

CDR3 sequence: CASSKANTYEQYF. CDR3 nucleotide sequence: TGTGCCAGCAGTAAAGCGAACACCTACGAGCAGTACTTC. The chain employs TRBV7-9 and TRBJ2-7; D gene ambiguous. Trimming pared 6 bases from V and 2 bases from J, leaving 11 bases between. The CDR3 totals 13 residues. Germline V gene data show CDR1 as SEHNR and CDR2 as FQNEAQ (reference sequence).

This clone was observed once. The CDR3 sequence: CASTPRGVQPQHF. DNA for the CDR3: TGTGCCAGCACCCCCCGGGGTGTGCAGCCCCAGCATTTT. The chain employs TRBV12-3 or TRBV12-4 and TRBJ1-5; D gene unclear. The CDR3 loop spans 13 amino acids. V lost 7 bases, J lost 7 bases, and 14 bases lay in between.

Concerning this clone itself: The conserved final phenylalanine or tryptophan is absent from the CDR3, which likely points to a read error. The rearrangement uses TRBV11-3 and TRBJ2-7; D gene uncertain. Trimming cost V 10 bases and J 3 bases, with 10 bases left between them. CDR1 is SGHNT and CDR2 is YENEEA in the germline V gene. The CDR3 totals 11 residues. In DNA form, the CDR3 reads TGTGCCACCCCCAACCACTACGAGCAGTACCTC. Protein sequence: CATPNHYEQYL.

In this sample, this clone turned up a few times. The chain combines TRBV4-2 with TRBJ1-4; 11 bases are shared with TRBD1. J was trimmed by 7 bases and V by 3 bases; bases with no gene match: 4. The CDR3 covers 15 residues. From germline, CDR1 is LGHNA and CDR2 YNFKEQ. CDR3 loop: CASSHGGTGGEKLFF. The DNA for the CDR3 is TGTGCCAGCAGCCACGGTGGGACAGGGGGTGAAAAACTGTTTTTT.

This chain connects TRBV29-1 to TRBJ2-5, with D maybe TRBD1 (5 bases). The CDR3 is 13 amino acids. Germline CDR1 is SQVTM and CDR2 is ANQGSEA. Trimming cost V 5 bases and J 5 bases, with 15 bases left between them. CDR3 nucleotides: TGCAGCGTTCAGGCAGGGATGAGGGAGACCCAGTACTTC. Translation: CSVQAGMRETQYF.

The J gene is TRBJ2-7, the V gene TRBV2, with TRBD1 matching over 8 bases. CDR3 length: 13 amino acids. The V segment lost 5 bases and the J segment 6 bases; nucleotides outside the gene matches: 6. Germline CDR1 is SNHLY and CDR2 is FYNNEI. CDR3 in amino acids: CASSFSGGSEQYF. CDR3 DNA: TGTGCCAGCAGTTTCTCAGGGGGCAGCGAGCAGTACTTC. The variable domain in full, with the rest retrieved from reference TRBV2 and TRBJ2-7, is EPEVTQTPSHQVTQMGQEVILRCVPISNHLYFYWYRQILGQKVEFLVSFYNNEISEKSEIFDDQFSVERPDGSNFTLKIRSTKLEDSAMYFCASSFSGGSEQYFGPGTRLTVT.

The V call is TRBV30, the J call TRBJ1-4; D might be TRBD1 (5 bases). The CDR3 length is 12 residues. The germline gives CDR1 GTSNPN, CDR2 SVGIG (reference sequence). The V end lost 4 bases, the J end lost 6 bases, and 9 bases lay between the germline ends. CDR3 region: CAWTGGDEKLFF. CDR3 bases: TGTGCCTGGACGGGGGGGGATGAAAAACTGTTTTTT.

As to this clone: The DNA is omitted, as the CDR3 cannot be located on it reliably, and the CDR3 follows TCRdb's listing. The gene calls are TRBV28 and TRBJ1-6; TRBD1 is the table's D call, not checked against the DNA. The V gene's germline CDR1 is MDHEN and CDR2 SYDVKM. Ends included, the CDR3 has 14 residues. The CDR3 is CASSFGQGTGVIHF.

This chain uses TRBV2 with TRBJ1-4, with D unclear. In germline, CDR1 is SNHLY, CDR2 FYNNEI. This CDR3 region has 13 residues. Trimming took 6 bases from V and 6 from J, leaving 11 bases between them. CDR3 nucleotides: TGTGCCAGCAGAAGTACAGAAGATGAAAAACTGTTTTTT. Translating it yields CASRSTEDEKLFF.

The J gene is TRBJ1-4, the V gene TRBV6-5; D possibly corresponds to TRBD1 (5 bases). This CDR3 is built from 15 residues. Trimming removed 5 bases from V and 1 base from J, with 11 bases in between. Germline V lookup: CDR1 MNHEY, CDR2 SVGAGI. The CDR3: CASSTAGGTNEKLFF. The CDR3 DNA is TGTGCCAGCAGTACCGCGGGGGGAACTAATGAAAAACTGTTTTTT.

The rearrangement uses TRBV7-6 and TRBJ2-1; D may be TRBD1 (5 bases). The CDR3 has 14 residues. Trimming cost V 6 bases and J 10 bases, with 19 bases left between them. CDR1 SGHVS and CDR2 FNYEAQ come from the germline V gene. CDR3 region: CASSSEAGNGEQFF. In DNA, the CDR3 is TGTGCCAGCAGTTCCGAGGCAGGGAACGGCGAGCAGTTCTTC.

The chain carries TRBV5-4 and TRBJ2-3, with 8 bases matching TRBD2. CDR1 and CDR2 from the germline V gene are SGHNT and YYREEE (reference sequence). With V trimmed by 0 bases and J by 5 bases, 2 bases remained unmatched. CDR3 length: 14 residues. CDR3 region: CASSLAGGRDTQYF. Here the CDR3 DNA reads TGTGCCAGCAGCTTGGCGGGGGGGCGAGATACGCAGTATTTT.

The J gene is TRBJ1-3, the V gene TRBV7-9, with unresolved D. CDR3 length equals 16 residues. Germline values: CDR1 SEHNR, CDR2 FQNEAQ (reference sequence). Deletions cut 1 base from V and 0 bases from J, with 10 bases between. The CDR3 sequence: CASSLGYSGSGNTIYF. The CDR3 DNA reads TGTGCCAGCAGCTTAGGTTACTCCGGCTCTGGAAACACCATATATTTT.

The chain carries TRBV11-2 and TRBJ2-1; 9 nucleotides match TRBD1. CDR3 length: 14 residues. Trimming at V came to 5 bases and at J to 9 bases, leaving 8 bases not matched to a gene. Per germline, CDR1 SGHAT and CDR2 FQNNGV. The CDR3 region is CASSHRDRVSEQFF. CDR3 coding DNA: TGTGCCAGCAGCCACCGGGACAGGGTGAGTGAGCAGTTCTTC. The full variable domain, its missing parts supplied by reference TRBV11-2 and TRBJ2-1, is EAGVAQSPRYKIIEKRQSVAFWCNPISGHATLYWYQQILGQGPKLLIQFQNNGVVDDSQLPKDRFSAERLKGVDSTLKIQPAKLEDSAVYLCASSHRDRVSEQFFGPGTRLTVL.

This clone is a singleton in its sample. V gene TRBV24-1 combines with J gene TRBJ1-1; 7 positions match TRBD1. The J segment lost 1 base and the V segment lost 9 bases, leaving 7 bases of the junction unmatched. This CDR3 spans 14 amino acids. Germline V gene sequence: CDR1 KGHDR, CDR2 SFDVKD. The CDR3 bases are TGTGCCACCCAACCGGCAGGGGGGAACACTGAAGCTTTCTTT. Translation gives CATQPAGGNTEAFF.

DNA of the CDR3: TGTGCCAGCTCACCAGAGCGGGCCCAGTACTTC. Protein product: CASSPERAQYF. This sequence joins TRBV18 and TRBJ2-5, with D maybe TRBD2 (6 bases). Trimming took off 2 bases at V and 9 bases at J, with 7 bases between the two ends. The CDR3 length is 11 residues. Germline CDR1 reads KGHSH; CDR2 reads LQKENI.

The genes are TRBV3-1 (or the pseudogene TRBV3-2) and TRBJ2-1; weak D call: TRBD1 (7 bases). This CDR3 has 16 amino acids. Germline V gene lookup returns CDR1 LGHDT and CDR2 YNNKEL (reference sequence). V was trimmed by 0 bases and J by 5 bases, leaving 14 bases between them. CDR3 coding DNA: TGTGCCAGCAGCCAAGAAGGAGGGGGCCCTAACAATGAGCAGTTCTTC. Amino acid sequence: CASSQEGGGPNNEQFF.

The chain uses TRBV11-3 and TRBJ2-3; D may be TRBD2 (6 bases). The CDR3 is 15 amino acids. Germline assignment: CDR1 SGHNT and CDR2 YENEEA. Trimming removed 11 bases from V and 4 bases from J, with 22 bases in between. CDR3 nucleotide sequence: TGTGCCTCAAAGCCCGCGCAGGGAGGTCCAGATACGCAGTATTTT. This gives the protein CASKPAQGGPDTQYF.

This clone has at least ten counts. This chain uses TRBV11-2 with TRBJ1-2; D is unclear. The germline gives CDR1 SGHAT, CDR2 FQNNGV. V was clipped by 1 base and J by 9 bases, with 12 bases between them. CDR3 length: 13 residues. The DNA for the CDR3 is TGTGCCAGCAGCTTAGGGCAAACGGGGAGCTACACCTTC. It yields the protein CASSLGQTGSYTF.

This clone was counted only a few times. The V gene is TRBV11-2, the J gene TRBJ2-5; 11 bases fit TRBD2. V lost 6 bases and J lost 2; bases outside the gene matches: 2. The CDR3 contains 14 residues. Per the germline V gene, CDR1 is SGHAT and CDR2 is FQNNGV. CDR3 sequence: CASRWTSGQETQYF. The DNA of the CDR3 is TGTGCCAGCAGATGGACTAGCGGGCAAGAGACCCAGTACTTC.

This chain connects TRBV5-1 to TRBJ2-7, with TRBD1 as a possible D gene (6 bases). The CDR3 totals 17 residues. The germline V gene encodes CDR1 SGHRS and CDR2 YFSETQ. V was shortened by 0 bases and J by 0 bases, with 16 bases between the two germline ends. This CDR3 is CASSLGAGVGSSYEQYF. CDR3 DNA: TGCGCCAGCAGCTTGGGGGCAGGGGTCGGTAGCTCCTACGAGCAGTACTTC.

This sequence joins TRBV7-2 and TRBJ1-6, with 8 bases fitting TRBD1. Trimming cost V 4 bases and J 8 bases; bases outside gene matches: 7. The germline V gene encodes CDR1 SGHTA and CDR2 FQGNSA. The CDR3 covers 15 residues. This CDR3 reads CASSSPTGAYSPLHF. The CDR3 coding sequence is TGTGCCAGCAGCTCACCGACAGGGGCTTATTCACCCCTCCACTTT.

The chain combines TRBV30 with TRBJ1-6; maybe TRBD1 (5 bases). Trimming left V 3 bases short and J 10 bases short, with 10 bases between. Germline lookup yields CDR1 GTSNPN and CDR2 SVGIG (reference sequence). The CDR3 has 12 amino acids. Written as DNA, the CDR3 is TGTGCCTGGAGCCCGGGGGGATCACCCCTCCACTTT. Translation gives CAWSPGGSPLHF.

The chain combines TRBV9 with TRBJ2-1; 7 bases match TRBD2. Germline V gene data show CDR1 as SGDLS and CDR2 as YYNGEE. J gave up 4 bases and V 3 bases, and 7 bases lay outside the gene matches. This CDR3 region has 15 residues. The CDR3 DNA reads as TGTGCCAGCAGCGCCCTTAGCGGGCCTTACAATGAGCAGTTCTTC. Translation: CASSALSGPYNEQFF.